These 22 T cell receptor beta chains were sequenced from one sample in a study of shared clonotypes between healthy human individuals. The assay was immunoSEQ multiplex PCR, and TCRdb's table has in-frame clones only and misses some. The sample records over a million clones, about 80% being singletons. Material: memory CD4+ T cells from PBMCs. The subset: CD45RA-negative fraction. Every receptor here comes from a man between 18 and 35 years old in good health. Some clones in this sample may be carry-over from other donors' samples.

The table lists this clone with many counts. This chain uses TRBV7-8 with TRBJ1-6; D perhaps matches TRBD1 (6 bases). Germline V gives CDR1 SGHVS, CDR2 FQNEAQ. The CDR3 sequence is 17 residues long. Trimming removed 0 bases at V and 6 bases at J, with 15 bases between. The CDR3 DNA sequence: TGTGCCAGCAGCTTAGCGCGGCTCAGGGGACGTAATTCACCCCTCCACTTT. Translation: CASSLARLRGRNSPLHF.

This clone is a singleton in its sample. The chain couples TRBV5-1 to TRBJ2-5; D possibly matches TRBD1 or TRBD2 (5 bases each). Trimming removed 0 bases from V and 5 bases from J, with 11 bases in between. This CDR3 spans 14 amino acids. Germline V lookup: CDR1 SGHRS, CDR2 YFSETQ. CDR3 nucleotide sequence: TGCGCCAGCAGCTTGGTTCAGGGAGTGGAGACCCAGTACTTC. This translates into CASSLVQGVETQYF. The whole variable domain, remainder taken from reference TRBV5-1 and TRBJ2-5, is KAGVTQTPRYLIKTRGQQVTLSCSPISGHRSVSWYQQTPGQGLQFLFEYFSETQRNKGNFPGRFSGRQFSNSRSEMNVSTLELGDSALYLCASSLVQGVETQYFGPGTRLLVL.

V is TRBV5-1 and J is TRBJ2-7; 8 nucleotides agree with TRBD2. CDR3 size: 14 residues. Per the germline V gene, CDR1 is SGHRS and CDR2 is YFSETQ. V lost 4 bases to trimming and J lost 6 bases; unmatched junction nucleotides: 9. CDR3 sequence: CASSLAGGEGEQYF. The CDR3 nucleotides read TGCGCCAGCAGCCTGGCGGGGGGCGAGGGCGAGCAGTACTTC.

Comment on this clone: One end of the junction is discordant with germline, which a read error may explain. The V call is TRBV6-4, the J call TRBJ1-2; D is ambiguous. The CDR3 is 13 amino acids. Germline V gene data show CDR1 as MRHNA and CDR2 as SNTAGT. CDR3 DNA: TGTGCCAGCAGCCCTACAGACAACTATGGCTGCACCTTC. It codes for CASSPTDNYGCTF.

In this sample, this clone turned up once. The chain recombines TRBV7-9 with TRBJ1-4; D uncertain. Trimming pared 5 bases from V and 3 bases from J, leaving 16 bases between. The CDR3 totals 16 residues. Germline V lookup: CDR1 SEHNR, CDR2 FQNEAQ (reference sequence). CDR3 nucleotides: TGTGCCAGCAGCATTGTGGTTACCGCTTCTAATGAAAAACTGTTTTTT. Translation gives CASSIVVTASNEKLFF.

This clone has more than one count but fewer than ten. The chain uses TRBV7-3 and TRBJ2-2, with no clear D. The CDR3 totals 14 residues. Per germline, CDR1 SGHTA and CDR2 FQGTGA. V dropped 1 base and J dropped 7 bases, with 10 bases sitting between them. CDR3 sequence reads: CASSLRGGVGELFF. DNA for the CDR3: TGTGCCAGCAGCTTAAGGGGTGGAGTCGGGGAGCTGTTTTTT.

This chain's CDR3 is CASREHSPSTDTQYF. CDR3 nucleotide sequence: TGCGCCAGCAGGGAGCACAGCCCTAGCACAGATACGCAGTATTTT. The chain has TRBV10-2 and TRBJ2-3, with no clear D. Trimming took off 6 bases at V and 0 bases at J, with 13 bases between the two ends. The CDR3 is made up of 15 amino acids. Germline values: CDR1 WSHSY, CDR2 SAAADI.

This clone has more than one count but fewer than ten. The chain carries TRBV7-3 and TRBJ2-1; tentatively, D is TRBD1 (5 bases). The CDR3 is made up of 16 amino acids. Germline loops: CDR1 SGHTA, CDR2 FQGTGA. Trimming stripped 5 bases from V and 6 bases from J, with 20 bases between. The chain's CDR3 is CASSQTAAQGSNEQFF. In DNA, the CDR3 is TGTGCCAGCAGCCAAACAGCAGCGCAGGGCTCCAATGAGCAGTTCTTC.

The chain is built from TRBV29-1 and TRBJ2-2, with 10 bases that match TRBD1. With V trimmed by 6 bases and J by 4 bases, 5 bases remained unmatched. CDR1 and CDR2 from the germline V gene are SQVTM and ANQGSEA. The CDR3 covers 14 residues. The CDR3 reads CSVGQGFGTGELFF. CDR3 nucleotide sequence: TGCAGCGTGGGACAGGGGTTCGGCACCGGGGAGCTGTTTTTT.

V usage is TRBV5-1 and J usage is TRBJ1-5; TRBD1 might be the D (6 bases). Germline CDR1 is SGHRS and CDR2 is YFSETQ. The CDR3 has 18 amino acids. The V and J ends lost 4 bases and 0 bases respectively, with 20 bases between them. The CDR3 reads CASSPTFLTGDSNQPQHF. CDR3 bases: TGCGCCAGCAGCCCAACATTCCTGACAGGTGATAGCAATCAGCCCCAGCATTTT.

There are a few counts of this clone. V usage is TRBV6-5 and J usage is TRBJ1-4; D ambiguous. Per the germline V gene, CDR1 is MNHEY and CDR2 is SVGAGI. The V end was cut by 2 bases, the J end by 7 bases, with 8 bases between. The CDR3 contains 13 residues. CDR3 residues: CASSYDSSEKLFF. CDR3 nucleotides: TGTGCCAGCAGTTACGACTCTTCTGAAAAACTGTTTTTT.

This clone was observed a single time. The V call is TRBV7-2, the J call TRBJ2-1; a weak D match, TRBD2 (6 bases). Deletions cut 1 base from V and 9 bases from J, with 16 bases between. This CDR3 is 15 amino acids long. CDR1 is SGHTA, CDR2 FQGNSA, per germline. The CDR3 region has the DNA TGTGCCAGCAGCTTAGATGTCCTTTCGCGGGGTGAGCAGTTCTTC. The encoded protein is CASSLDVLSRGEQFF.

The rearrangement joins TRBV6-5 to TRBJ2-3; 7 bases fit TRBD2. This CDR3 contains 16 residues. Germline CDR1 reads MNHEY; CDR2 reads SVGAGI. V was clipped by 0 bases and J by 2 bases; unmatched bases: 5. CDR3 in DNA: TGTGCCAGCAGTTACTCGGGAGGGGCACTCACAGATACGCAGTATTTT. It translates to CASSYSGGALTDTQYF.

CDR3 bases: TGTGCCAGCAGCTTAGTTCGGGACAACCGTTACGAGCAGTACTTC. Translating it yields CASSLVRDNRYEQYF. This rearrangement joins TRBV7-9 to TRBJ2-7, with D tentatively TRBD1 (6 bases). CDR3 size: 15 residues. Germline loops: CDR1 SEHNR, CDR2 FQNEAQ (reference sequence). V was cut by 1 base and J by 4 bases, with 14 bases left in between.

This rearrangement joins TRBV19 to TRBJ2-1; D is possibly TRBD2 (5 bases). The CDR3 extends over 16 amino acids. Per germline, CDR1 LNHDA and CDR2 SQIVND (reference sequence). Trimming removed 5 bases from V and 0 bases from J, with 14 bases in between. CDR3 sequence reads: CASSAPSGSSYNEQFF. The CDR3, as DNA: TGTGCCAGTAGTGCCCCCAGCGGAAGCTCCTACAATGAGCAGTTCTTC.

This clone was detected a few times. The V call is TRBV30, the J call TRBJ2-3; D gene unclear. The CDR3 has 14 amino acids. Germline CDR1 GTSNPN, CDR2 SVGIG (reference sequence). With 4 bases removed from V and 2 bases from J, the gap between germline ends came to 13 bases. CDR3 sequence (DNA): TGTGCCTGGATCGGTAGCACAAACACAGATACGCAGTATTTT. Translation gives CAWIGSTNTDTQYF.

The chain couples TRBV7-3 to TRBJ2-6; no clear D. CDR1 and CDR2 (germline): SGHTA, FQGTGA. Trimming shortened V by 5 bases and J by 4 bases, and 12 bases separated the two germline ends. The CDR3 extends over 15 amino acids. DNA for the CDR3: TGTGCCAGCAGCCCTCAGGCTCCCGGGGCCAACGTCCTGACTTTC. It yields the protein CASSPQAPGANVLTF.

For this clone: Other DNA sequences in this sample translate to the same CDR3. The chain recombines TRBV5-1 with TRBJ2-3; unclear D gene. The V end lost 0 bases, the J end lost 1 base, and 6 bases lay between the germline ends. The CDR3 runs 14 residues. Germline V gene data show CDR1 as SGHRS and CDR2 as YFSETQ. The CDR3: CASSLGGGTDTQYF. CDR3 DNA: TGCGCCAGCAGCTTGGGAGGCGGCACAGATACGCAGTATTTT.

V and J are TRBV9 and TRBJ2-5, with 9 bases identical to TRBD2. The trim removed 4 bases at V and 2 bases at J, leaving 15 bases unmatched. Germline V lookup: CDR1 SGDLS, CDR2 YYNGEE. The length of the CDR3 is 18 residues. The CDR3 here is CASSPRLTSGSLQETQYF. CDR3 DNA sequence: TGTGCCAGCAGCCCCCGCCTGACTAGCGGATCTTTACAAGAGACCCAGTACTTC.

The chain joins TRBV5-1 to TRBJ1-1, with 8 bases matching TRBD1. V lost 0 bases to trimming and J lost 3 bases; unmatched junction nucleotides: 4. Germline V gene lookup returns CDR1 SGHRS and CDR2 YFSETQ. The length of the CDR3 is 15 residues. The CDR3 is CASSLERQGYTEAFF. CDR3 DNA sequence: TGCGCCAGCAGCTTGGAACGACAGGGGTACACTGAAGCTTTCTTT. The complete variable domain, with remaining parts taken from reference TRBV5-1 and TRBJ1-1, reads KAGVTQTPRYLIKTRGQQVTLSCSPISGHRSVSWYQQTPGQGLQFLFEYFSETQRNKGNFPGRFSGRQFSNSRSEMNVSTLELGDSALYLCASSLERQGYTEAFFGQGTRLTVV.

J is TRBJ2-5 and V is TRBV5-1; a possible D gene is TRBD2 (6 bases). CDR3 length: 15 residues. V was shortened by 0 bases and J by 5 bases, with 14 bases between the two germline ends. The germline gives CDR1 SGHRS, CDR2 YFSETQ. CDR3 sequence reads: CASSLEGGEAETQYF. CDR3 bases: TGCGCCAGCAGCTTGGAGGGCGGGGAGGCGGAGACCCAGTACTTC.

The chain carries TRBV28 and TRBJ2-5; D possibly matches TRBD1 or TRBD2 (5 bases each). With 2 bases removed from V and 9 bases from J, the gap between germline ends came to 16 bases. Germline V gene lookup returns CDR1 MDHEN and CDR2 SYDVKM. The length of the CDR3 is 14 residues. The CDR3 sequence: CASSLTGTQLSQYF. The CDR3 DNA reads TGTGCCAGCAGTTTAACCGGGACCCAATTGTCCCAGTACTTC.